The T cell receptor (beta chain) under discussion was sequenced for a study of blood T cell repertoires in COVID-19. Study in general: The United States, Italy and Spain supplied acute and convalescent COVID-19 samples. T cells, B-cell-depleted T cells, or PBMCs supplied cDNA or gDNA.

Per the original data handling: Nucleated cell counts were estimated from reference gene primer amplification. Method: immunoSEQ multiplex PCR; TCRdb's copy keeps in-frame clones and lacks some. Clone size and V and J calls were adopted from that table, with D and trimming inferred from the DNA. The table records 150,000 to 200,000 clones, 84% of them present only once. Followed over time, Seattle patients had been enrolled while infection was active. The CDR3 spans 15 residues. V was cut by 7 bases and J by 1 base, with 16 bases left in between. Germline V gives CDR1 MGHRA, CDR2 YSYEKL. The chain joins TRBV4-1 to TRBJ1-1; D is undetermined. Material: peripheral blood. This clonotype originated in an elderly woman with COVID-19, enrolled during active disease. CDR3 bases: TGCGCCAGCACCCTCTTCGGAGGAACGAACACTGAAGCTTTCTTT. It yields the protein CASTLFGGTNTEAFF.